This T cell receptor beta chain originates from a study of cytomegalovirus exposure and HLA in healthy donors. Overall study context: Later, an analysis reported that the 95 to 150 validation repertoires had used the same platform as the approximately 690 first-cohort repertoires. Notes on the study in general: Cytomegalovirus-associated TCR beta chains were listed, numbering around 150. The classifier, whose performance was assessed in both the original and validation cohorts, reportedly diagnosed cytomegalovirus status with high specificity and sensitivity.

In the case of this clone: Its specificity is unknown.

From the roughly 120-subject validation cohort, which was separate from the roughly 670-subject first cohort, the donors were drawn. Only in-frame clones appear in the TCRdb table, and some are missing; sequencing was by immunoSEQ multiplex PCR. The profile shows approximately 70,000 clones, 94% of them singletons. Trimming took 4 bases from V and 0 from J; bases not matched to a gene: 6. The CDR3 runs to 16 residues. Germline CDR1 and CDR2: SGDLS and YYNGEE. Sequenced input: PBMCs. This clonotype was obtained from a woman aged 18-29 years in good health and CMV-seronegative. This chain links TRBV9 with TRBJ2-2; TRBD1 agrees at 7 bases. CDR3 DNA sequence: TGTGCCAGCAGCTTATCGGACAGGTCGAACACCGGGGAGCTGTTTTTT. This gives the protein CASSLSDRSNTGELFF.